Shown below are 16 T cell receptor beta chains from a single sample sequenced in a study of Ad26.COV2.S vaccination and SARS-CoV-2 variants. The data were produced by immunoSEQ multiplex PCR, yet TCRdb's version contains in-frame clones alone and is incomplete. The sample has some 480,000 clones, roughly 85% seen once. The treatment denotes: about 20 received Ad26.COV2.S at low or high dose, single or two shots; roughly 5 received placebo; per-sample allocation not given. Sampling was performed 63 days after the first vaccine or placebo injection. Here the sequenced sample was peripheral blood, taken in a trial of Ad26.COV2.S vaccine versus placebo. Receptors were obtained from a person between 18 and 60 years old who received the Ad26.COV2.S COVID-19 vaccine or a placebo.

V is TRBV9 and J is TRBJ2-1; a weak D match, TRBD2 (6 bases). The CDR3 loop spans 14 amino acids. The V end lost 4 bases, the J end lost 7 bases, and 15 bases lay between the germline ends. Germline V gene sequence: CDR1 SGDLS, CDR2 YYNGEE. The CDR3 region is CASSQGTPRNEQFF. The CDR3 region has the DNA TGTGCCAGCAGCCAAGGGACTCCTAGGAATGAGCAGTTCTTC.

The chain combines TRBV19 with TRBJ1-6, with 11 bases lining up with TRBD1. CDR1 is LNHDA, CDR2 SQIVND, per germline (reference sequence). This CDR3 comprises 15 residues. V was pared by 5 bases and J by 10 bases, with 7 bases of the junction left unmatched. CDR3: CASSLVGTGGSPLHF. CDR3 in DNA: TGTGCCAGTAGTTTGGTCGGGACAGGGGGGTCACCCCTCCACTTT. The whole variable domain, filled in from reference TRBV19 and TRBJ1-6, reads DGGITQSPKYLFRKEGQNVTLSCEQNLNHDAMYWYRQDPGQGLRLIYYSQIVNDFQKGDIAEGYSVSREKKESFPLTVTSAQKNPTAFYLCASSLVGTGGSPLHFGNGTRLTVT.

This clone appeared once. V is TRBV9 and J is TRBJ2-7, with D hard to call. Germline CDR1 is SGDLS and CDR2 is YYNGEE. This CDR3 region has 14 residues. V lost 0 bases to trimming and J lost 5 bases, with 12 bases between them. Here the CDR3 reads CASSVVSSGNEQYF. CDR3 coding DNA: TGTGCCAGCAGCGTAGTATCCAGTGGGAACGAGCAGTACTTC.

The chain couples TRBV9 to TRBJ1-3; the match to TRBD1 covers 7 bases. The trim removed 4 bases at V and 2 bases at J, leaving 9 bases unmatched. This CDR3 contains 16 residues. CDR1 is SGDLS and CDR2 is YYNGEE in the germline V gene. The CDR3 spells CASSRETGTAGNTIYF. The CDR3 coding sequence is TGTGCCAGCAGCCGAGAAACCGGGACAGCTGGAAACACCATATATTTT.

As to this clone: The junction shows a germline mismatch at one end, possibly a read error. The CDR3 is CASNEGITDTQYF. CDR3 coding DNA: TGTGCCAGCAATGAAGGGATCACAGATACGCAGTATTTT. The genes are TRBV2 and TRBJ2-3; D is uncertain. Germline CDR1 SNHLY, CDR2 FYNNEI. This CDR3 spans 13 amino acids. The entire variable domain, with the rest obtained from reference TRBV2 and TRBJ2-3, is as follows: EPEVTQTPSHQVTQMGQEVILRCVPISNHLYFYWYRQILGQKVEFLVSFYNNEISEKSEIFDDQFSVERPDGSNFTLKIRSTKLEDSAMYFCASNEGITDTQYFGPGTRLTVL.

The rearrangement links TRBV18 to TRBJ2-1, with D unresolved. Germline V gene sequence: CDR1 KGHSH, CDR2 LQKENI. V was clipped by 2 bases and J by 0 bases, with 5 bases between them. The CDR3 totals 14 residues. This CDR3 is CASSPMGSYNEQFF. In DNA form, the CDR3 reads TGTGCCAGCTCACCAATGGGCTCCTACAATGAGCAGTTCTTC. Drawing the rest from reference TRBV18 and TRBJ2-1, the complete variable domain is NAGVMQNPRHLVRRRGQEARLRCSPMKGHSHVYWYRQLPEEGLKFMVYLQKENIIDESGMPKERFSAEFPKEGPSILRIQQVVRGDSAAYFCASSPMGSYNEQFFGPGTRLTVL.

The chain has TRBV6-4 and TRBJ2-3; 7 bases fit TRBD2. V shed 4 bases, J shed 7 bases, and the junction held 5 bases outside the gene matches. Germline loops: CDR1 MRHNA, CDR2 SNTAGT. The CDR3 length is 13 residues. CDR3 in DNA: TGTGCCAGCAGTGGGGGGGGAGCAAATACGCAGTATTTT. This sequence encodes CASSGGGANTQYF.

V gene TRBV28 combines with J gene TRBJ1-4, with a tentative D call TRBD1 (5 bases). Between the trimmed V and J ends, which lost 8 bases and 9 bases, there was a span of 13 bases. The CDR3 length is 12 residues. Germline V CDR1 and CDR2: MDHEN, SYDVKM. CDR3 in amino acids: CASRAGTQKLFF. For the CDR3, the DNA is TGTGCCAGCCGCGCCGGGACCCAAAAACTGTTTTTT.

The CDR3 region has the DNA TGTGCCAGCAAGAGGCAGGGTACTGAAGCTTTCTTT. This gives the protein CASKRQGTEAFF. The rearrangement links TRBV6-5 to TRBJ1-1; D possibly corresponds to TRBD1 (5 bases). With 7 bases removed from V and 5 bases from J, the gap between germline ends came to 11 bases. Germline V CDR1 and CDR2: MNHEY, SVGAGI. The CDR3 spans 12 residues.

This clone occurred once. This chain connects TRBV9 to TRBJ2-3; 12 nucleotides line up with TRBD2. Germline V gives CDR1 SGDLS, CDR2 YYNGEE. This CDR3 spans 19 amino acids. With 2 bases clipped from V and 8 bases from J, the junction kept 18 bases outside the gene matches. CDR3 residues: CASSVGSGLAGGHVGTQYF. As DNA, the CDR3 is TGTGCCAGCAGCGTTGGTTCGGGGCTAGCGGGGGGGCACGTAGGTACGCAGTATTTT.

The V call is TRBV7-3, the J call TRBJ2-2, with 10 nucleotides matching TRBD2. Germline V gives CDR1 SGHTA, CDR2 FQGTGA. This CDR3 is built from 16 residues. Germline trimming cut 1 base from V and 8 bases from J; bases unmatched to any gene: 7. The CDR3 DNA reads TGTGCCAGCAGCTTAAATGCGCGACTAGCGGGTGGGGAGCTGTTTTTT. The encoded protein is CASSLNARLAGGELFF.

The V and J genes are TRBV19 and TRBJ2-2; D is uncertain. The CDR3 length is 14 residues. In germline, CDR1 is LNHDA, CDR2 SQIVND (reference sequence). V was pared by 4 bases and J by 4 bases, with 10 bases between. The CDR3 is CASSTGSRTGELFF. For the CDR3, the DNA is TGTGCCAGTAGTACTGGTAGTCGCACCGGGGAGCTGTTTTTT.

The rearrangement uses TRBV19 and TRBJ1-1; D is uncertain. The CDR3 contains 11 residues. Germline V CDR1 and CDR2: LNHDA, SQIVND (reference sequence). V was trimmed by 1 base and J by 6 bases, leaving 3 bases between them. In DNA form, the CDR3 reads TGTGCCAGTAGTATAGCGGCTGAAGCTTTCTTT. Residues: CASSIAAEAFF.

The chain employs TRBV28 and TRBJ2-5; TRBD1 matches at 10 bases. The CDR3 is made up of 15 amino acids. J lost 5 bases, V lost 6 bases, and 9 bases had no gene match. Germline V gene sequence: CDR1 MDHEN, CDR2 SYDVKM. The CDR3 reads CASSRDRGLSETQYF. Written as DNA, the CDR3 is TGTGCCAGCAGCCGAGACAGGGGGCTGTCGGAGACCCAGTACTTC.

This chain joins TRBV27 and TRBJ2-3; maybe TRBD2 (6 bases). The CDR3 runs to 16 residues. Trimming removed 6 bases from V and 2 bases from J, with 18 bases in between. In germline, CDR1 is MNHEY, CDR2 SMNVEV (reference sequence). CDR3 sequence reads: CASSEPPGLLTDTQYF. CDR3 sequence (DNA): TGTGCCAGCAGCGAACCCCCGGGACTTCTCACAGATACGCAGTATTTT.

The chain carries TRBV19 and TRBJ2-6; D remains ambiguous. The CDR3 is made up of 19 amino acids. V gave up 4 bases and J gave up 0 bases, with 19 bases separating them. The germline gives CDR1 LNHDA, CDR2 SQIVND (reference sequence). This CDR3 reads CASSKVAGSSTSGANVLTF. CDR3 bases: TGTGCCAGTAGTAAGGTTGCTGGCAGCAGCACCTCTGGGGCCAACGTCCTGACTTTC.